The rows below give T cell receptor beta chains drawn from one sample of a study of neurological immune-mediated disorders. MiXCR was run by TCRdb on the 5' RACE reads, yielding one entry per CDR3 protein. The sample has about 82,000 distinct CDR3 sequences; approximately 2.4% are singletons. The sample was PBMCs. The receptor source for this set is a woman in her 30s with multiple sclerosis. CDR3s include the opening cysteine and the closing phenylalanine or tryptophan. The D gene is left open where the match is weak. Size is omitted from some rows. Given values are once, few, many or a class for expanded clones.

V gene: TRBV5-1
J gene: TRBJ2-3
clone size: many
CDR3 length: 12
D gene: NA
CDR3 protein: CASSYGSDTQYF
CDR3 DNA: TGCGCCAGCAGCTACGGGTCGGATACGCAGTATTTT

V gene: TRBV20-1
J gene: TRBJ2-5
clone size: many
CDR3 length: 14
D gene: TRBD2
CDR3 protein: CSAPWREGLETQYF
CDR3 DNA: TGCAGTGCTCCGTGGCGGGAGGGCCTGGAGACCCAGTACTTC

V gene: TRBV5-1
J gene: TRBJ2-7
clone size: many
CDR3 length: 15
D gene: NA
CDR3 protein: CASSATGGGIYEQYF
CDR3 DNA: TGCGCCAGCAGCGCGACAGGTGGAGGGATCTACGAGCAGTACTTC

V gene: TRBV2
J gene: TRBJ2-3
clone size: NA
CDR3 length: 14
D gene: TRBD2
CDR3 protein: CATKTSVFADMQYF
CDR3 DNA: TGTGCCACAAAGACTAGCGTGTTTGCAGATATGCAGTATTTT

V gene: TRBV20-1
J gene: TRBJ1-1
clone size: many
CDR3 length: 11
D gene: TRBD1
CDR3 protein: CRGTVNTEAFF
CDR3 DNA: TGCAGGGGGACAGTGAACACTGAAGCTTTCTTT

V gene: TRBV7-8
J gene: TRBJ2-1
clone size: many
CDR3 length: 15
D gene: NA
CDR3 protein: CASSLAGGPRNEQFF
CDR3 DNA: TGTGCCAGCAGCTTAGCGGGCGGGCCGCGCAATGAGCAGTTCTTC

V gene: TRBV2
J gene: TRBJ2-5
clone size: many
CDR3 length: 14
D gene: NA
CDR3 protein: CASSEEVIQETQYF
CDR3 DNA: TGTGCCAGCAGTGAAGAGGTTATCCAAGAGACCCAGTACTTC

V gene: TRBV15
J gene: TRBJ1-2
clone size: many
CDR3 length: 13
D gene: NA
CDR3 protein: CATSRGTVGGYTF
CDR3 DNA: TGTGCCACCAGCAGAGGCACCGTGGGGGGCTACACCTTC

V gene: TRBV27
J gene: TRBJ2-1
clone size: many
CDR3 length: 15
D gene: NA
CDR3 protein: CASSLEGGSYNEQFF
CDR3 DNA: TGTGCCAGCAGTTTAGAGGGAGGCTCCTACAATGAGCAGTTCTTC

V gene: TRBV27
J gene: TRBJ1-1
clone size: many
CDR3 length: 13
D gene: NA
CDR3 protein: CASKVYQGTEAFF
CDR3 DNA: TGTGCCAGCAAGGTTTATCAGGGCACTGAAGCTTTCTTT

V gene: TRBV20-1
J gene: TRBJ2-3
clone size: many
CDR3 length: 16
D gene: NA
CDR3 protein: CSARDPGDLSTDTQYF
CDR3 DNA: TGCAGTGCTAGAGATCCTGGTGATCTTTCCACAGATACGCAGTATTTT

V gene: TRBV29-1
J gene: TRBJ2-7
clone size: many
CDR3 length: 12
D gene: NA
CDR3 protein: CSGGDNNYEQYF
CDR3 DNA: TGCAGCGGCGGGGACAACAACTACGAGCAGTACTTC

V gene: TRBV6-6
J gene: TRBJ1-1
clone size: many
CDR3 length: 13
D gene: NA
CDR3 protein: CASSYSTNLEAFF
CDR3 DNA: TGTGCCAGCAGTTACTCGACCAACCTTGAAGCTTTCTTT

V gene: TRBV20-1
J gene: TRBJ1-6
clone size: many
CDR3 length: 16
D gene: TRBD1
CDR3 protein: CSARDLGTGENSPLHF
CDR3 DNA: TGCAGTGCTAGAGATCTGGGGACAGGAGAAAATTCACCCCTCCACTTT

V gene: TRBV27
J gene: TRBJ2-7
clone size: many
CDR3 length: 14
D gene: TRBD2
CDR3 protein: CASSHKRESYEQYF
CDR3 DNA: TGTGCCAGCAGTCACAAGCGGGAATCCTACGAGCAGTACTTC

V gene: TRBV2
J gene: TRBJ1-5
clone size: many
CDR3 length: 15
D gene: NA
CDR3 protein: CASSALVPSNQPQHF
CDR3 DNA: TGTGCCAGCAGTGCATTAGTCCCAAGCAATCAGCCCCAGCATTTT

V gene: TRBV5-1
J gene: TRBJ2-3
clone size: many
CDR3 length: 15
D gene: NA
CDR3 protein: CASLRGVSGTDTQYF
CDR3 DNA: TGCGCCAGCCTCCGCGGTGTTTCGGGAACAGATACGCAGTATTTT

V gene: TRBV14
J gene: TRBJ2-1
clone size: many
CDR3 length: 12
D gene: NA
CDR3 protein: CASSQPIRPKVF
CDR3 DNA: TGTGCCAGCAGCCAGCCGATTCGGCCAAAGGTCTTC

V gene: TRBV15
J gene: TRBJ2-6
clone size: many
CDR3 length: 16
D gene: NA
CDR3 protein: CATSRGQYSGANVLTF
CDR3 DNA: TGTGCCACCAGCAGAGGACAGTACTCTGGGGCCAACGTCCTGACTTTC

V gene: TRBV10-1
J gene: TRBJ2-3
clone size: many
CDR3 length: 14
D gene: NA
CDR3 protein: CASSDPNRADTQYF
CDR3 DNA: TGCGCCAGCAGTGACCCCAACAGAGCAGATACGCAGTATTTT

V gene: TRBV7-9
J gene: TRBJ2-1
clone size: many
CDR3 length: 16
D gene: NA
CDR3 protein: CASSSVGMLTYNEQFF
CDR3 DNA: TGTGCCAGCAGCTCCGTCGGGATGTTAACCTACAATGAGCAGTTCTTC

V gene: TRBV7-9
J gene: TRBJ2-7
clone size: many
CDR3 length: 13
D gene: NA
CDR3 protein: CASREDRSYEQYF
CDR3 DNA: TGTGCCAGCAGAGAGGACAGATCCTACGAGCAGTACTTC

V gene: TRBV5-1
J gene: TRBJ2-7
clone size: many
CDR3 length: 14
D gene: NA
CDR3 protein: CASSLGDSSYEQYF
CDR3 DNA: TGCGCCAGCAGCTTGGGCGATAGCTCCTACGAGCAGTACTTC

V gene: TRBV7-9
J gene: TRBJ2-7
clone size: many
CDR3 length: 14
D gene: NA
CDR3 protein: CASSLLHEPHEQYF
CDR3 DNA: TGTGCCAGCAGCTTATTGCACGAACCCCACGAGCAGTACTTC

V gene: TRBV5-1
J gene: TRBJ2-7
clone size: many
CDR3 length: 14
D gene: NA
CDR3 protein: CASSYRVGAYEQYF
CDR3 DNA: TGCGCCAGCAGCTACCGGGTTGGCGCCTACGAGCAGTACTTC

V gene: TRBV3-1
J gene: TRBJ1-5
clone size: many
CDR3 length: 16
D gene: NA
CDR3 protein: CASSQGGGLSNQPQHF
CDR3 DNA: TGTGCCAGCAGCCAAGGGGGTGGGCTTAGCAATCAGCCCCAGCATTTT

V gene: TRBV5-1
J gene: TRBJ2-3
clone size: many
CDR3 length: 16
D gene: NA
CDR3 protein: CASSYETGASTDTQYF
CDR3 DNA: TGCGCCAGCAGCTACGAAACAGGAGCGAGCACAGATACGCAGTATTTT

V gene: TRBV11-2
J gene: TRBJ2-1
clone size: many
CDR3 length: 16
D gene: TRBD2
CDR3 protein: CASSFGLAGGLNEQFF
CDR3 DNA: TGTGCCAGCAGCTTCGGACTAGCGGGAGGGCTCAATGAGCAGTTCTTC

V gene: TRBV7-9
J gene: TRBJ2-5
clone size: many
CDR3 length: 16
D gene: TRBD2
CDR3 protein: CASSLPLGGVGETQYF
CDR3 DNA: TGTGCCAGCAGCTTACCCCTTGGGGGGGTCGGAGAGACCCAGTACTTC